These 30 T cell receptor beta chains originate from one sample sequenced in a study of blood T cell repertoires in COVID-19. Sequencing was performed with immunoSEQ multiplex PCR; in TCRdb, only in-frame clones are kept and a portion is missing. The sample consists of tens of thousands of clones, roughly 83% of them appearing once. Source material: peripheral blood. These receptors were taken from a human donor in a cohort sampled during active COVID-19.

This clone was detected many times. The rearrangement uses TRBV30 and TRBJ1-2, with D perhaps TRBD1 (6 bases). CDR3 size: 12 residues. Deletions cut 5 bases from V and 6 bases from J, with 13 bases between. Germline V gene lookup returns CDR1 GTSNPN and CDR2 SVGIG (reference sequence). The CDR3 here is CAWVGTPDGYTF. The CDR3 coding sequence is TGTGCCTGGGTAGGGACACCGGATGGCTACACCTTC.

The chain links TRBV19 to TRBJ2-5; TRBD1 aligns across 7 bases. CDR3 length: 15 amino acids. CDR1 and CDR2 from the germline V gene are LNHDA and SQIVND (reference sequence). Losses at the gene ends were 1 base for V and 0 bases for J; bases not matched to a gene: 2. This chain's CDR3 is CASSIGGQYQETQYF. The CDR3 coding sequence is TGTGCCAGTAGTATAGGGGGACAGTACCAAGAGACCCAGTACTTC.

CDR3 loop: CASSLGSSGLAYEQYF. The CDR3 DNA reads TGTGCCAGCAGTCTCGGGTCCTCAGGGCTTGCCTACGAGCAGTACTTC. The chain uses TRBV28 and TRBJ2-7, with D possibly TRBD1 on 5 matching bases. The length of the CDR3 is 16 residues. Trimming took 5 bases from V and 2 from J, leaving 19 bases between them. Germline V CDR1 and CDR2: MDHEN, SYDVKM. Looking up the rest from reference TRBV28 and TRBJ2-7 gives the full variable domain: DVKVTQSSRYLVKRTGEKVFLECVQDMDHENMFWYRQDPGLGLRLIYFSYDVKMKEKGDIPEGYSVSREKKERFSLILESASTNQTSMYLCASSLGSSGLAYEQYFGPGTRLTVT.

The rearrangement uses TRBV19 and TRBJ2-5; D may be TRBD2 (6 bases). The CDR3 extends over 13 amino acids. CDR1 and CDR2 (germline): LNHDA, SQIVND (reference sequence). Trimming left V 5 bases short and J 9 bases short, with 16 bases between. The CDR3 bases are TGTGCCAGTAGTTCTCTAGCGAACGAGCCCCAGTACTTC. Its translation: CASSSLANEPQYF.

The V call is TRBV5-1, the J call TRBJ2-5, with D possibly TRBD1 on 5 matching bases. This CDR3 is built from 15 residues. Trimming removed 0 bases at V and 5 bases at J, with 14 bases between. Germline V gene data show CDR1 as SGHRS and CDR2 as YFSETQ. The CDR3 spells CASSLASGSWETQYF. CDR3 nucleotides: TGCGCCAGCAGCTTGGCCTCAGGGTCTTGGGAGACCCAGTACTTC.

This sequence joins TRBV19 and TRBJ2-1; D is possibly TRBD1 (6 bases). Germline V gives CDR1 LNHDA, CDR2 SQIVND (reference sequence). This CDR3 is built from 17 residues. Deletions cut 5 bases from V and 4 bases from J, with 21 bases between. DNA of the CDR3: TGTGCCAGTAGTCCGGAGGTGAGCAGGGGTTGGTACAATGAGCAGTTCTTC. Protein product: CASSPEVSRGWYNEQFF.

The V and J genes are TRBV6-2 or TRBV6-3 and TRBJ2-2; 9 nucleotides align to TRBD1. This CDR3 has 17 residues. V lost 5 bases and J lost 5; bases outside the gene matches: 12. The germline gives CDR1 MNHEY, CDR2 SVGEGT. The CDR3 reads CASSRTGVRGETGELFF. In DNA, the CDR3 is TGTGCCAGCAGTCGGACAGGGGTTCGGGGAGAAACCGGGGAGCTGTTTTTT.

DNA of the CDR3: TGTGCCAGCAGCGGAGAATACCAAGAGACCCAGTACTTC. Its translation is CASSGEYQETQYF. The chain recombines TRBV5-6 with TRBJ2-5; no reliable D call. Trimming took off 4 bases at V and 0 bases at J, with 7 bases between the two ends. This CDR3 region has 13 residues. CDR1 SGHDT and CDR2 YYEEEE come from the germline V gene.

The chain recombines TRBV11-2 with TRBJ2-2; TRBD1 is a possible D gene (5 bases). Trimming cost V 6 bases and J 1 base, with 15 bases left between them. CDR3 length: 16 residues. Per the germline V gene, CDR1 is SGHAT and CDR2 is FQNNGV. This chain's CDR3 is CASRKRVGQNTGELFF. The CDR3 bases are TGTGCCAGCAGGAAAAGGGTAGGACAGAACACCGGGGAGCTGTTTTTT.

The J gene is TRBJ2-7, the V gene TRBV11-2; 13 bases align to TRBD2. This CDR3 spans 17 amino acids. Unmatched junction bases numbered 9, after V lost 1 base and J lost 6 bases. CDR1 is SGHAT, CDR2 FQNNGV, per germline. The CDR3 reads CASSLVGWTSGSAEQYF. The CDR3 DNA reads as TGTGCCAGCAGCTTAGTGGGATGGACTAGCGGGAGTGCCGAGCAGTACTTC.

This chain links TRBV4-1 with TRBJ2-7, with TRBD2 matching over 10 bases. CDR3 length: 16 amino acids. Germline V gene sequence: CDR1 MGHRA, CDR2 YSYEKL. Germline trimming cut 3 bases from V and 4 bases from J; bases unmatched to any gene: 9. CDR3 DNA: TGCGCCAGCAGCCACCCGGGACTAGCGTCTTGGTACGAGCAGTACTTC. This encodes CASSHPGLASWYEQYF.

This clone was seen a single time. The genes are TRBV7-8 and TRBJ2-2, with 7 bases aligning to TRBD1. Unmatched junction bases numbered 4, after V lost 3 bases and J lost 6 bases. Germline V CDR1 and CDR2: SGHVS, FQNEAQ. The CDR3 sequence is 14 residues long. The CDR3 DNA is TGTGCCAGCAGCTTCCGACAGGGCGCCGGGGAGCTGTTTTTT. It is translated as CASSFRQGAGELFF.

The chain combines TRBV24-1 with TRBJ2-3; D perhaps matches TRBD1 (6 bases). CDR1 is KGHDR and CDR2 is SFDVKD in the germline V gene. The ends were cut back, 4 bases at V and 1 base at J, with 11 bases in the middle. The CDR3 sequence is 15 residues long. Here the CDR3 DNA reads TGTGCCACCAGTGACCCTCACAGGGGCACAGATACGCAGTATTTT. This encodes CATSDPHRGTDTQYF.

The chain recombines TRBV7-3 with TRBJ1-3; D gene ambiguous. The CDR3 sequence is 13 residues long. The germline gives CDR1 SGHTA, CDR2 FQGTGA. With 2 bases removed from V and 4 bases from J, the gap between germline ends came to 6 bases. CDR3 coding DNA: TGTGCCAGCAGCTTAGGTCAGGGAAACACCATATATTTT. Its protein product is CASSLGQGNTIYF.

This clone was recorded only once. The rearrangement links TRBV6-2 or TRBV6-3 to TRBJ1-1; D might be TRBD1 (5 bases). V lost 0 bases to trimming and J lost 10 bases, with 15 bases between them. Germline CDR1 MNHEY, CDR2 SVGEGT. CDR3 size: 14 residues. CDR3 sequence reads: CASSYSLGQGAAFF. The CDR3 coding sequence is TGTGCCAGCAGTTACTCGCTAGGGCAAGGGGCAGCTTTCTTT.

This clone came up once. The rearrangement joins TRBV10-3 to TRBJ2-7, with D possibly being TRBD2 (6 bases). Per germline, CDR1 ENHRY and CDR2 SYGVKD. V was pared by 7 bases and J by 6 bases, with 16 bases between. The CDR3 extends over 13 amino acids. Here the CDR3 reads CAITRDLLGEQYF. For the CDR3, the DNA is TGTGCCATCACGCGGGATCTCTTGGGCGAGCAGTACTTC.

This rearrangement joins TRBV2 to TRBJ1-2; D may be TRBD1 (5 bases). V gave up 3 bases and J gave up 8 bases, with 10 bases separating them. The CDR3 covers 12 residues. Germline-derived CDR1 and CDR2 are SNHLY and FYNNEI. CDR3 nucleotides: TGTGCCAGCAGTGACGTGGGGCTAGGCTACACCTTC. Amino acids: CASSDVGLGYTF.

The chain couples TRBV27 to TRBJ2-1; 9 bases line up with TRBD2. V dropped 0 bases and J dropped 1; count of bases not matched to a gene: 7. CDR3 length: 18 amino acids. Germline-derived CDR1 and CDR2 are MNHEY and SMNVEV (reference sequence). The CDR3 protein is CASSLSSGGPSSYNEQFF. The DNA for the CDR3 is TGTGCCAGCAGTTTATCTAGCGGGGGCCCGTCATCCTACAATGAGCAGTTCTTC.

The chain is built from TRBV9 and TRBJ1-1; D is unresolved. This CDR3 has 13 amino acids. Germline V gene data show CDR1 as SGDLS and CDR2 as YYNGEE. V lost 0 bases and J lost 6, with 9 bases in between. CDR3 nucleotide sequence: TGTGCCAGCAGCGTAGGATGGGGAGCTGAAGCTTTCTTT. Translation: CASSVGWGAEAFF. Supplemented by reference TRBV9 and TRBJ1-1, the full variable domain reads DSGVTQTPKHLITATGQRVTLRCSPRSGDLSVYWYQQSLDQGLQFLIQYYNGEERAKGNILERFSAQQFPDLHSELNLSSLELGDSALYFCASSVGWGAEAFFGQGTRLTVV.

The rearrangement joins TRBV2 to TRBJ2-1; the D gene is possibly TRBD1 (6 bases). The CDR3 totals 15 residues. Per the germline V gene, CDR1 is SNHLY and CDR2 is FYNNEI. V shed 6 bases and J shed 4 bases, with 16 bases lying between them. CDR3 nucleotide sequence: TGTGCCAGCAGCCGGGACAACGGTCCGTACAATGAGCAGTTCTTC. This translates into CASSRDNGPYNEQFF.

This chain connects TRBV28 to TRBJ2-1; 12 nucleotides align to TRBD1. The V gene end was trimmed by 5 bases and the J gene end by 15 bases; junction bases not matched to a gene: 2. CDR1 MDHEN and CDR2 SYDVKM come from the germline V gene. The CDR3 extends over 11 amino acids. The CDR3 DNA is TGTGCCAGCAGTGGGACAGGGGGCCTGTTCTTC. This translates into CASSGTGGLFF. The entire variable domain, with the rest obtained from reference TRBV28 and TRBJ2-1, is as follows: DVKVTQSSRYLVKRTGEKVFLECVQDMDHENMFWYRQDPGLGLRLIYFSYDVKMKEKGDIPEGYSVSREKKERFSLILESASTNQTSMYLCASSGTGGLFFGPGTRLTVL.

The V and J genes are TRBV27 and TRBJ2-2; TRBD2 might be the D (6 bases). The CDR3 has 19 residues. The germline V and J ends were trimmed by 5 bases and 0 bases, with 22 bases remaining between them. The V gene's germline CDR1 is MNHEY and CDR2 SMNVEV (reference sequence). The CDR3 DNA sequence: TGTGCCAGCAGTACCTATGGGACTTGGGACTCCCCGAACACCGGGGAGCTGTTTTTT. Encoded protein: CASSTYGTWDSPNTGELFF.

This chain links TRBV7-9 with TRBJ2-3, with 12 bases aligning to TRBD2. CDR1 is SEHNR, CDR2 FQNEAQ, per germline (reference sequence). Germline trimming cut 11 bases from V and 3 bases from J; bases unmatched to any gene: 18. The CDR3 loop spans 18 amino acids. The CDR3 is CAAARETSGGTGTDTQYF. DNA of the CDR3: TGTGCCGCCGCCAGGGAGACTAGCGGGGGCACCGGGACAGATACGCAGTATTTT.

The CDR3 nucleotides are TGTGCCAGTAGTACCCCCCGCAGGGGGAACGAAAAACTGTTTTTT. Encoded protein: CASSTPRRGNEKLFF. This rearrangement joins TRBV19 to TRBJ1-4; 7 nucleotides align to TRBD1. The CDR3 totals 15 residues. J gave up 8 bases and V 4 bases, and 10 bases lay outside the gene matches. Germline CDR1 and CDR2: LNHDA and SQIVND (reference sequence).

The gene calls are TRBV28 and TRBJ2-7; 9 nucleotides match TRBD1. Germline values: CDR1 MDHEN, CDR2 SYDVKM. The CDR3 extends over 14 amino acids. The V segment lost 3 bases and the J segment 4 bases; nucleotides outside the gene matches: 4. The CDR3 protein is CASSFDRGSYEQYF. The CDR3 coding sequence is TGTGCCAGCAGTTTTGACAGGGGGAGTTACGAGCAGTACTTC.

The chain combines TRBV5-6 with TRBJ2-3, with a weak D call TRBD2 (5 bases). CDR3 size: 15 residues. The germline gives CDR1 SGHDT, CDR2 YYEEEE. V was trimmed by 2 bases and J by 1 base, leaving 11 bases between them. CDR3 coding DNA: TGTGCCAGCAGCTTTAACGGGGAGCGCACAGATACGCAGTATTTT. As protein: CASSFNGERTDTQYF. Looking up the rest from reference TRBV5-6 and TRBJ2-3 gives the full variable domain: DAGVTQSPTHLIKTRGQQVTLRCSPKSGHDTVSWYQQALGQGPQFIFQYYEEEERQRGNFPDRFSGHQFPNYSSELNVNALLLGDSALYLCASSFNGERTDTQYFGPGTRLTVL.

CDR3 sequence: CSVSTDSGANVLTF. CDR3 DNA sequence: TGCAGCGTTTCGACAGACTCTGGGGCCAACGTCCTGACTTTC. The chain links TRBV29-1 to TRBJ2-6, with a tentative D call TRBD1 (5 bases). V lost 5 bases and J 0 bases, leaving 8 bases between the germline ends. The CDR3 extends over 14 amino acids. Germline CDR1 and CDR2: SQVTM and ANQGSEA.

DNA for the CDR3: TGTGCCAGCAGCTTAACGAGACAGGGTGCCCACGAGCAGTACTTC. Protein: CASSLTRQGAHEQYF. The chain uses TRBV11-1 and TRBJ2-7; 7 nucleotides agree with TRBD1. The V segment lost 2 bases and the J segment 5 bases; nucleotides outside the gene matches: 9. CDR1 and CDR2 from the germline V gene are SGHAT and FQDESV (reference sequence). The CDR3 covers 15 residues. Variable domain in full (rest from reference TRBV11-1 and TRBJ2-7): EAEVAQSPRYKITEKSQAVAFWCDPISGHATLYWYRQILGQGPELLVQFQDESVVDDSQLPKDRFSAERLKGVDSTLKIQPAELGDSAMYLCASSLTRQGAHEQYFGPGTRLTVT.

This clone was detected a few times. The genes are TRBV7-3 and TRBJ1-1; D is undetermined. Germline V gene lookup returns CDR1 SGHTA and CDR2 FQGTGA. V dropped 2 bases and J dropped 1 base, with 8 bases sitting between them. This CDR3 comprises 14 residues. The CDR3 loop reads CASSLEAGNTEAFF. DNA of the CDR3: TGTGCCAGCAGCTTAGAGGCCGGGAACACTGAAGCTTTCTTT.

The CDR3 reads CASSLGGTGTSEAFF. The CDR3 DNA reads as TGCGCCAGCAGCTTGGGTGGGACAGGGACATCTGAAGCTTTCTTT. The V call is TRBV5-1, the J call TRBJ1-1, with 9 positions matching TRBD1. The junction had 6 bases not matched to a gene; V was cut back by 0 bases and J by 6 bases. CDR3 length: 15 residues. Germline CDR1 and CDR2: SGHRS and YFSETQ.